This T cell receptor beta chain was sequenced during a study of T cell responses to AZD1222 COVID-19 vaccine. Overall study context: Combined were second doses at about 4 or about 12 weeks.

CDR1 is SGHNT, CDR2 YYREEE, per germline (reference sequence). V gave up 2 bases and J gave up 6 bases, with 14 bases separating them. The CDR3 loop spans 15 amino acids. Produced via immunoSEQ multiplex PCR; TCRdb's table is partial and in-frame only. The data show tens of thousands of clones, with approximately 91% seen just once and 7.8% held by the top ten. The genes are TRBV5-4 and TRBJ2-2, with D unresolved. The sample in question was peripheral blood, obtained on day 0 of AZD1222 vaccination. The TCR comes from an adult in good health. The CDR3, as DNA: TGTGCCAGCAGCTTCACCCACGCCCAGGCCGGGGAGCTGTTTTTT. This translates into CASSFTHAQAGELFF.